This T cell receptor beta chain was obtained from a study of blood T cell repertoires in COVID-19. Original analysis: Estimation of nucleated cell counts was performed using reference gene primer amplification. Sequenced by immunoSEQ multiplex PCR; TCRdb stores in-frame clones only, minus some. V, J and clone size derive from that table, while D and trimming were established from the DNA sequence. The sample lists 150,000 to 180,000 clones, approximately 91% seen once, with over 2% in the top ten. With 6 bases clipped from V and 5 bases from J, the junction kept 13 bases outside the gene matches. The CDR3 length is 16 residues. Per the germline V gene, CDR1 is SGHRS and CDR2 is YFSETQ.

This TCR was recovered from a woman in her 70s with acute or convalescent COVID-19. The chain is built from TRBV5-1 and TRBJ2-5, with TRBD1 identical over 10 bases. The sequenced sample consisted of peripheral blood. This chain's CDR3 is CASTDGTGANMETQYF. CDR3 nucleotides: TGCGCCAGCACCGACGGGACAGGGGCCAATATGGAGACCCAGTACTTC.